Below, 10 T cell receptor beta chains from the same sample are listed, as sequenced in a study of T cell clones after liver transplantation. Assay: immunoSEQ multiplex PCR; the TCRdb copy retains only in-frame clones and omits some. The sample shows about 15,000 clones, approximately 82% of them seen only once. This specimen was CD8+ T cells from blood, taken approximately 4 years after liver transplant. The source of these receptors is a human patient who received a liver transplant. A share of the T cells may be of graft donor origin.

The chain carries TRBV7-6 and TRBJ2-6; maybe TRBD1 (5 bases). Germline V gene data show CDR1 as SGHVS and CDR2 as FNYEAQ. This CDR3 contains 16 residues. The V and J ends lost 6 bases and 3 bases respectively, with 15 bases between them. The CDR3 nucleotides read TGTGCCAGCAGTTCCGATGCAGGGATTGGGGCCAACGTCCTGACTTTC. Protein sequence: CASSSDAGIGANVLTF.

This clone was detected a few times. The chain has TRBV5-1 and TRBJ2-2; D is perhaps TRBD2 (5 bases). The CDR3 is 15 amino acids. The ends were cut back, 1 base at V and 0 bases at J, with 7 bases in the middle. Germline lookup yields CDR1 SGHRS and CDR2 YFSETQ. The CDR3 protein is CASSLKRTNTGELFF. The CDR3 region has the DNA TGCGCCAGCAGCTTGAAGCGGACGAACACCGGGGAGCTGTTTTTT. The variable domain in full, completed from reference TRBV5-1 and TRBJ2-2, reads KAGVTQTPRYLIKTRGQQVTLSCSPISGHRSVSWYQQTPGQGLQFLFEYFSETQRNKGNFPGRFSGRQFSNSRSEMNVSTLELGDSALYLCASSLKRTNTGELFFGEGSRLTVL.

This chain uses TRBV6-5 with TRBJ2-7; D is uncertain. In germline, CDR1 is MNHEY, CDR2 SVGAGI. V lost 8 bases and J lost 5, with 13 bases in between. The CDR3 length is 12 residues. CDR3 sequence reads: CASFGGLDEQYF. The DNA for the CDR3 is TGTGCCAGCTTTGGCGGATTGGACGAGCAGTACTTC.

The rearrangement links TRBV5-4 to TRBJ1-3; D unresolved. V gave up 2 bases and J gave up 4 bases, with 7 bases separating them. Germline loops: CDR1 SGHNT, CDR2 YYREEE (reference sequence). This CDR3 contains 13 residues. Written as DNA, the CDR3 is TGTGCCAGCAGCTTATCGGCGGGAAACACCATATATTTT. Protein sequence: CASSLSAGNTIYF.

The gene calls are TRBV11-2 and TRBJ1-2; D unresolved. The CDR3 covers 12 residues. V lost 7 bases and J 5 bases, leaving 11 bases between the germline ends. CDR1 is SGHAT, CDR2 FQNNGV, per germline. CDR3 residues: CASTGLGYGYTF. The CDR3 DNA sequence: TGTGCCAGCACCGGGTTGGGGTATGGCTACACCTTC.

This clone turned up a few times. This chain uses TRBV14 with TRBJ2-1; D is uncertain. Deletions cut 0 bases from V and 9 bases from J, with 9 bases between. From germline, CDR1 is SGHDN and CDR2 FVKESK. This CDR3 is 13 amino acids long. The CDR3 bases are TGTGCCAGCAGCCAAGAAGACGTTCCTGAGCAGTTCTTC. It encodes CASSQEDVPEQFF.

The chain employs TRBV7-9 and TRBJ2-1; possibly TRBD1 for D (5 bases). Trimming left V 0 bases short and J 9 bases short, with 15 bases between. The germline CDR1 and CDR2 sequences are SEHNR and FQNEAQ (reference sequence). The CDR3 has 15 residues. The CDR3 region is CASSLAQTVKGEQFF. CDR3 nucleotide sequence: TGTGCCAGCAGCTTAGCCCAGACAGTGAAGGGTGAGCAGTTCTTC.

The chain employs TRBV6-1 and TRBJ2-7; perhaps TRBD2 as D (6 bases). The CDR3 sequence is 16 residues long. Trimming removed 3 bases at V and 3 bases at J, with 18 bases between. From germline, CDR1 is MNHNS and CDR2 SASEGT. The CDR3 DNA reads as TGTGCCAGCAGTGACCCCCTAGAGGGAGGTCTCTACGAGCAGTACTTC. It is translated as CASSDPLEGGLYEQYF.

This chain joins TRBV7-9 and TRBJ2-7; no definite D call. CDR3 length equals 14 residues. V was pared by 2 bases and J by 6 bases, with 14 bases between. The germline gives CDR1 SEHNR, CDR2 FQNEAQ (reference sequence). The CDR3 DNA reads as TGTGCCAGCAGCTTAACTCCGCGCGTGGGCGAGCAGTACTTC. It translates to CASSLTPRVGEQYF. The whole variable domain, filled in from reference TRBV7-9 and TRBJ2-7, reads DTGVSQNPRHKITKRGQNVTFRCDPISEHNRLYWYRQTLGQGPEFLTYFQNEAQLEKSRLLSDRFSAERPKGSFSTLEIQRTEQGDSAMYLCASSLTPRVGEQYFGPGTRLTVT.

CDR3 in DNA: TGTGCCAGCAGCCTCGGGACTGCCGCGTCCTACGAGCAGTACTTC. It is translated as CASSLGTAASYEQYF. J is TRBJ2-5 and V is TRBV11-1, with D possibly TRBD2 on 6 matching bases. The end of the DNA is better explained by TRBJ2-7, so the J call may be wrong. Germline values: CDR1 SGHAT, CDR2 FQDESV (reference sequence). The CDR3 length is 15 residues.